This entry concerns a single TCR beta chain. The sample is drawn from a study of blood T cell repertoires in COVID-19. Produced via immunoSEQ multiplex PCR; TCRdb's table is partial and in-frame only. The sample lists 200,000 to 300,000 clones, around 88% seen once, with over 1.5% in the top ten. Germline CDR1 and CDR2: SGHAT and FQNNGV. The CDR3 length is 15 residues. V lost 6 bases and J lost 4; bases outside the gene matches: 8. V is TRBV11-2 and J is TRBJ2-5, with 10 bases that match TRBD1. The source is a young man with active or convalescent COVID-19. The sequenced material came from peripheral blood. CDR3 loop: CASRNRDRGLETQYF. In DNA form, the CDR3 reads TGTGCCAGCAGGAACCGGGACAGGGGTTTAGAGACCCAGTACTTC.